The present entry profiles one T cell receptor (beta chain) with its context. Its matching antigen is unknown. Libraries were prepared by immunoSEQ multiplex PCR; TCRdb keeps only in-frame clonotypes and omits some of them. This table has approximately 420,000 clones, 88% appearing once. Germline loops: CDR1 LNHDA, CDR2 SQIVND (reference sequence). V lost 0 bases, J lost 1 base, and 10 bases stayed unmatched. CDR3 length equals 20 residues. The data originate from a study of Ad26.COV2.S vaccination and SARS-CoV-2 variants. Study-wide context: Ad26.COV2.S given intramuscularly, once or twice 56 days apart. Findings and limits, study-wide: Comparable non-spike TCR breadth was observed in vaccine and placebo recipients. People who got the vaccine had more spike-specific TCR breadth than people who got placebo.

The treatment was: 19 received Ad26.COV2.S at low or high dose, single or two shots; several received placebo; per-sample allocation not given. At day 63 after the first vaccine or placebo injection, samples were drawn. Donation came from an adult in Boston who was aged 18-55 years. This sequence originates from a person between 18 and 65 years old who received the Ad26.COV2.S COVID-19 vaccine or a placebo. The material sequenced was peripheral blood, taken in a trial of Ad26.COV2.S vaccine versus placebo. The chain recombines TRBV19 with TRBJ1-5; 12 bases match TRBD1. The CDR3 sequence: CASSIDFPGQGARSNQPQHF. The CDR3 nucleotides are TGTGCCAGTAGTATAGACTTCCCGGGACAGGGGGCTCGGAGCAATCAGCCCCAGCATTTT.